These 28 T cell receptor beta chains originate from one sample sequenced in a study of T-cell reconstitution after alpha-beta-depleted transplantation in children. During its preparation, the TCRbeta library received unique molecular identifiers. One entry per CDR3 protein results from TCRdb running MiXCR on the PCR reads. The table has some 81,000 distinct CDR3 sequences, about 14% seen once. The starting material was PBMCs, mostly from graft donor cells, obtained 180 days after TCRalphabeta/CD19-depleted stem cell transplant. All receptors come from a male patient between 2 and 15 years old who had a stem cell transplant for acute lymphoblastic leukemia, so the T cells may come from the graft donor.

The V and J genes are TRBV9 and TRBJ1-5, with D uncertain. Trimming shortened V by 0 bases and J by 13 bases, and 14 bases separated the two germline ends. The germline CDR1 and CDR2 sequences are SGDLS and YYNGEE. The CDR3 loop spans 13 amino acids. The CDR3 loop is CASSVDITAEQHF. The CDR3 bases are TGTGCCAGCAGCGTAGATATCACGGCGGAACAGCATTTT.

This clonotype occurred many times. J is TRBJ1-2 and V is TRBV10-3, with D possibly being TRBD1 (5 bases). Trimming removed 6 bases at V and 4 bases at J, with 6 bases between. The CDR3 is 11 amino acids. Looked up from germline, CDR1 is ENHRY and CDR2 is SYGVKD. CDR3 nucleotides: TGTGCCATCAGAGACAGCTATGGCTACACCTTC. This translates into CAIRDSYGYTF.

This chain joins TRBV10-3 and TRBJ2-7; D call uncertain. Trimming shortened V by 5 bases and J by 1 base, and 12 bases separated the two germline ends. The CDR3 consists of 14 residues. Germline V gene sequence: CDR1 ENHRY, CDR2 SYGVKD. CDR3 nucleotides: TGTGCCATCAGTTTCTCCGACGGGTCCTACGAGCAGTACTTC. It codes for CAISFSDGSYEQYF.

The chain links TRBV7-6 to TRBJ2-7, with 15 nucleotides matching TRBD2. V lost 2 bases to trimming and J lost 7 bases; unmatched junction nucleotides: 3. Germline V lookup: CDR1 SGHVS, CDR2 FNYEAQ. The CDR3 spans 15 residues. CDR3 nucleotides: TGTGCCAGCAGCTTAACCGGGACTAGCGGGAGGGAGCAGTACTTC. Translation gives CASSLTGTSGREQYF.

This chain joins TRBV6-1 and TRBJ2-7, with TRBD2 as a possible D gene (6 bases). The CDR3 totals 14 residues. Trimming removed 8 bases at V and 7 bases at J, with 21 bases between. Germline CDR1 reads MNHNS; CDR2 reads SASEGT. The CDR3: CASLVGGHREEQYF. For the CDR3, the DNA is TGTGCCAGCCTTGTGGGAGGACATAGAGAAGAGCAGTACTTC.

This clonotype occurred a few times. This chain joins TRBV20-1 and TRBJ2-7; tentatively, D is TRBD1 (5 bases). V gave up 0 bases and J gave up 9 bases, with 21 bases separating them. The CDR3 covers 15 residues. Germline V lookup: CDR1 DFQATT, CDR2 SNEGSKA (reference sequence). The CDR3 region has the DNA TGCAGTGCTAGAGATTCCGGCAGGCCCCTTACAGGGCAGTACTTC. The encoded protein is CSARDSGRPLTGQYF.

This clonotype was observed at least ten times. The chain carries TRBV10-3 and TRBJ2-3; a possible D gene is TRBD2 (5 bases). Trimming took 5 bases from V and 4 from J, leaving 10 bases between them. Germline CDR1 is ENHRY and CDR2 is SYGVKD. The CDR3 covers 13 residues. The CDR3 nucleotides are TGTGCCATCAGTCGGGGTGCCGCAGATACGCAGTATTTT. Translating gives CAISRGAADTQYF.

The chain couples TRBV27 to TRBJ1-5; D might be TRBD1 (6 bases). Germline V gene data show CDR1 as MNHEY and CDR2 as SMNVEV (reference sequence). CDR3 length: 16 residues. Between the trimmed V and J ends, which lost 2 bases and 3 bases, there was a span of 14 bases. The CDR3 DNA follows: TGTGCCAGCAGTTTACTCTCAGGGGTTCTCAATCAGCCCCAGCATTTT. This encodes CASSLLSGVLNQPQHF.

V is TRBV7-9 and J is TRBJ2-3, with unresolved D. CDR1 and CDR2 from the germline V gene are SEHNR and FQNEAQ (reference sequence). Trimming left V 5 bases short and J 2 bases short, with 17 bases between. This CDR3 is 16 amino acids long. CDR3 residues: CASSDHEEFLTDTQYF. The DNA for the CDR3 is TGTGCCAGCAGCGACCACGAGGAATTTCTCACAGATACGCAGTATTTT.

V and J are TRBV20-1 and TRBJ2-7; the match to TRBD2 covers 11 bases. The CDR3 covers 15 residues. J gave up 3 bases and V 0 bases, and 4 bases lay outside the gene matches. Germline lookup yields CDR1 DFQATT and CDR2 SNEGSKA (reference sequence). As DNA, the CDR3 is TGCAGTGCTAGAGAGGCTAGCGGGAGGAACTACGAGCAGTACTTC. Translation: CSAREASGRNYEQYF.

The chain carries TRBV28 and TRBJ2-1; no firm D call. Trimming left V 7 bases short and J 2 bases short, with 12 bases between. The CDR3 is made up of 14 amino acids. The germline V gene has CDR1 MDHEN and CDR2 SYDVKM. The CDR3, as DNA: TGTGCCAGCACCCTACCTCCACCCTACAATGAGCAGTTCTTC. As protein: CASTLPPPYNEQFF.

This clonotype was observed at least ten times. The chain has TRBV12-3 or TRBV12-4 and TRBJ1-3; D remains ambiguous. Trimming took 4 bases from V and 7 from J, leaving 14 bases between them. The CDR3 is made up of 14 amino acids. The CDR3 is CASSSTRRSNTIYF. The CDR3 region has the DNA TGTGCCAGCAGTTCGACACGGAGGAGCAACACCATATATTTT.

This clonotype was observed a handful of times. The chain uses TRBV28 and TRBJ2-7, with a weak D call TRBD2 (5 bases). Germline V lookup: CDR1 MDHEN, CDR2 SYDVKM. V gave up 2 bases and J gave up 5 bases, with 7 bases separating them. The CDR3 is 12 amino acids. In nucleotides, the CDR3 is TGTGCCAGCAGTTTAGGGGAGCACGAGCAGTACTTC. Translating gives CASSLGEHEQYF.

The chain employs TRBV27 and TRBJ2-3; 9 bases match TRBD2. CDR1 is MNHEY and CDR2 is SMNVEV in the germline V gene (reference sequence). This CDR3 comprises 15 residues. Trimming removed 0 bases from V and 9 bases from J; junction bases left unmatched: 7. CDR3 region: CASSLSRASGKTQYF. Here the CDR3 DNA reads TGTGCCAGCAGTTTATCGAGGGCTAGCGGGAAGACGCAGTATTTT.

This chain uses TRBV20-1 with TRBJ2-5, with TRBD2 as a possible D gene (6 bases). The V end was cut by 1 base, the J end by 1 base, with 10 bases between. The CDR3 length is 14 residues. Germline V gene data show CDR1 as DFQATT and CDR2 as SNEGSKA (reference sequence). CDR3 DNA: TGCAGTGCTAGAGTGCGGGGTTTCCAAGAGACCCAGTACTTC. Amino acids: CSARVRGFQETQYF.

This clonotype was picked up a small number of times. The chain carries TRBV20-1 and TRBJ2-1; weak D call: TRBD1 (6 bases). CDR1 and CDR2 from the germline V gene are DFQATT and SNEGSKA (reference sequence). Trimming pared 4 bases from V and 7 bases from J, leaving 17 bases between. This CDR3 has 14 amino acids. The CDR3, as DNA: TGCAGTGCTACCTTCCGGGACATCTCGAATGAGCAGTTCTTC. Encoded protein: CSATFRDISNEQFF.

The table lists this clonotype with a few counts. The chain is built from TRBV20-1 and TRBJ2-7; 11 nucleotides match TRBD2. CDR3 length: 13 residues. Germline V gene sequence: CDR1 DFQATT, CDR2 SNEGSKA (reference sequence). With 5 bases clipped from V and 2 bases from J, the junction kept 2 bases outside the gene matches. The CDR3 DNA reads TGCAGTGCTCTTAGCGGGGGGGCCTACGAGCAGTACTTC. Protein sequence: CSALSGGAYEQYF.

The V call is TRBV15, the J call TRBJ1-3; TRBD1 is a possible D gene (5 bases). The V gene's germline CDR1 is LNHNV and CDR2 YYDKDF (reference sequence). V was cut by 0 bases and J by 9 bases, with 18 bases left in between. This CDR3 spans 16 amino acids. Here the CDR3 reads CATSRDQPGVRGTIYF. The CDR3 DNA sequence: TGTGCCACCAGCAGAGATCAGCCGGGGGTCCGCGGCACCATATATTTT.

The chain has TRBV11-2 and TRBJ2-1, with TRBD2 identical over 11 bases. V shed 7 bases, J shed 7 bases, and the junction held 18 bases outside the gene matches. The CDR3 runs to 18 residues. Germline-derived CDR1 and CDR2 are SGHAT and FQNNGV. In DNA, the CDR3 is TGTGCCAGCAATCCCGACGGGGCTACTAGCGGGGGAGGGAATGAGCAGTTCTTC. As protein: CASNPDGATSGGGNEQFF.

This clonotype was recorded many times. This chain connects TRBV30 to TRBJ2-5, with D maybe TRBD2 (6 bases). The CDR3 consists of 12 residues. CDR1 and CDR2 (germline): GTSNPN, SVGIG (reference sequence). V was trimmed by 5 bases and J by 5 bases, leaving 12 bases between them. This CDR3 reads CAWDLGGETQYF. The CDR3, as DNA: TGTGCCTGGGACCTCGGAGGGGAGACCCAGTACTTC.

The chain recombines TRBV6-5 with TRBJ1-2, with D hard to call. The CDR3 is 14 amino acids. Germline V gives CDR1 MNHEY, CDR2 SVGAGI. V lost 0 bases and J lost 4, with 9 bases in between. The CDR3 here is CASSYSDRGYGYTF. CDR3 sequence (DNA): TGTGCCAGCAGTTACTCAGACCGGGGCTATGGCTACACCTTC.

DNA for the CDR3: TGTGCCAGCAGCCTAGACCCCCTTTTTGAGACCCAGTACTTC. Translation gives CASSLDPLFETQYF. The gene calls are TRBV7-2 and TRBJ2-5, with D unresolved. The CDR3 spans 14 residues. Per germline, CDR1 SGHTA and CDR2 FQGNSA. Between the trimmed V and J ends, which lost 5 bases and 5 bases, there was a span of 15 bases.

This clonotype was counted only a few times. The V gene is TRBV5-1, the J gene TRBJ1-2, with 8 bases identical to TRBD1. Per the germline V gene, CDR1 is SGHRS and CDR2 is YFSETQ. The CDR3 covers 13 residues. V was pared by 3 bases and J by 8 bases, with 6 bases of the junction left unmatched. CDR3 coding DNA: TGCGCCAGCAGCTATGGACAGGGTTGGGGCTACACCTTC. Its protein product is CASSYGQGWGYTF.

There are many counts of this clonotype. The chain couples TRBV4-3 to TRBJ2-1, with 9 nucleotides matching TRBD1. The germline CDR1 and CDR2 sequences are LGHNA and YSLEER. J was trimmed by 5 bases and V by 3 bases; bases with no gene match: 5. This CDR3 region has 15 residues. This chain's CDR3 is CASSHGTGLNNEQFF. CDR3 DNA sequence: TGCGCCAGCAGCCACGGGACAGGGCTCAACAATGAGCAGTTCTTC.

The V gene is TRBV20-1, the J gene TRBJ2-7, with 9 bases fitting TRBD1. This CDR3 is built from 13 residues. The germline CDR1 and CDR2 sequences are DFQATT and SNEGSKA (reference sequence). The CDR3 DNA follows: TGCAGGGGGGGGACAGGGCCCTCCTACGAGCAGTACTTC. Residues: CRGGTGPSYEQYF.

This clonotype has only one observation. The chain links TRBV7-6 to TRBJ1-5; possibly TRBD1 for D (5 bases). Per germline, CDR1 SGHVS and CDR2 FNYEAQ. Trimming took 6 bases from V and 3 from J, leaving 15 bases between them. The CDR3 loop spans 15 amino acids. The CDR3 protein is CASSPLGLINQPQHF. In nucleotides, the CDR3 is TGTGCCAGCAGTCCTCTGGGGCTTATCAATCAGCCCCAGCATTTT.

This clonotype has only a few counts. This chain joins TRBV20-1 and TRBJ1-5, with D hard to call. The CDR3 covers 13 residues. The V end lost 3 bases, the J end lost 7 bases, and 13 bases lay between the germline ends. Germline values: CDR1 DFQATT, CDR2 SNEGSKA (reference sequence). For the CDR3, the DNA is TGCAGTGCTAGGACCCTAACTGAGCAGCCCCAGCATTTT. Encoded protein: CSARTLTEQPQHF.

The chain carries TRBV9 and TRBJ1-2, with D perhaps matching TRBD1 (6 bases). The CDR3 length is 17 residues. Trimming cost V 0 bases and J 3 bases, with 18 bases left between them. Germline V gene data show CDR1 as SGDLS and CDR2 as YYNGEE. The CDR3 loop is CASSVDPSGEGHYGYTF. As DNA, the CDR3 is TGTGCCAGCAGCGTAGATCCCTCAGGGGAAGGTCACTATGGCTACACCTTC.